A single sample gave rise to the 15 T cell receptor beta chains below, sequenced in a study of blood T cells in healthy people across ages. Using a J-beta primer mix together with a sample-barcoded 5' primer, a second PCR was run for roughly 7 to 12 cycles. TCRdb used MiXCR to reprocess the 5' RACE reads, holding one entry per CDR3 protein. The data contain about 1.8 million distinct CDR3 sequences, 40% to 55% of them seen just once; the ten biggest clones take up less than 2.5%. The material sequenced was blood. The receptors were gathered from a woman in her thirties or forties in good health.

This clonotype was seen just once. The chain links TRBV4-2 to TRBJ1-2; D gene ambiguous. V was clipped by 4 bases and J by 3 bases, with 18 bases between them. This CDR3 region has 16 residues. CDR1 is LGHNA and CDR2 is YNFKEQ in the germline V gene. The CDR3 DNA is TGTGCCAGCAGCCCCCCCACGCGGGCTGCGGACTATGGCTACACCTTC. Translating gives CASSPPTRAADYGYTF.

This clonotype was found a few times. V is TRBV6-2 or TRBV6-3 and J is TRBJ2-7; 7 nucleotides align to TRBD1. V lost 2 bases to trimming and J lost 1 base; unmatched junction nucleotides: 8. The CDR3 runs 16 residues. Germline assignment: CDR1 MNHEY and CDR2 SVGEGT. DNA for the CDR3: TGTGCCAGCAGTTACCGCCAGACAGGGCCATCCTACGAGCAGTACTTC. Translated: CASSYRQTGPSYEQYF.

This chain links TRBV14 with TRBJ2-4; TRBD2 might be the D (6 bases). The J call may be wrong; the DNA end is better matched by TRBJ2-7. The CDR3 has 14 residues. The V gene's germline CDR1 is SGHDN and CDR2 FVKESK. DNA for the CDR3: TGTGCCAGCAGCCAACCCCAGGCGGGGTACGAGCAGTACTTC. Translated: CASSQPQAGYEQYF.

The chain joins TRBV7-2 to TRBJ2-2, with D possibly being TRBD1 or TRBD2 (6 bases each). The V gene lost 2 bases and the J gene lost 4 bases, with 14 bases spanning the gap. The CDR3 is 16 amino acids. Germline CDR1 and CDR2: SGHTA and FQGNSA. The CDR3 protein is CASSLIPGALTGELFF. The CDR3 DNA sequence: TGTGCCAGCAGCTTAATCCCGGGGGCGCTCACCGGGGAGCTGTTTTTT.

This clonotype was observed many times. The chain couples TRBV6-2 or TRBV6-3 to TRBJ2-7; 9 positions agree with TRBD1. The trim removed 5 bases at V and 4 bases at J, leaving 3 bases unmatched. The germline V gene has CDR1 MNHEY and CDR2 SVGEGT. CDR3 size: 13 residues. CDR3 sequence (DNA): TGTGCCAGCAGTAACAGGGGGCTTTACGAGCAGTACTTC. It is translated as CASSNRGLYEQYF.

The V call is TRBV29-1, the J call TRBJ1-5, with D unclear. Trimming cost V 4 bases and J 3 bases, with 7 bases left between them. The length of the CDR3 is 12 residues. Germline assignment: CDR1 SQVTM and CDR2 ANQGSEA. CDR3 sequence reads: CSVGQYNQPQHF. The CDR3 coding sequence is TGCAGCGTTGGCCAGTACAATCAGCCCCAGCATTTT.

The chain combines TRBV29-1 with TRBJ2-7; D is undetermined. This CDR3 contains 17 residues. Germline CDR1 is SQVTM and CDR2 is ANQGSEA. Trimming shortened V by 1 base and J by 7 bases, and 26 bases separated the two germline ends. The CDR3 nucleotides read TGCAGCGTTGAAGCCACCGAAGCCGGCGAAGAGTACAATGAGCAGTACTTC. Translated, it gives CSVEATEAGEEYNEQYF.

The V and J genes are TRBV7-2 and TRBJ2-3; 14 nucleotides line up with TRBD2. Germline CDR1 reads SGHTA; CDR2 reads FQGNSA. This CDR3 is 16 amino acids long. The J segment lost 5 bases and the V segment lost 7 bases, leaving 8 bases of the junction unmatched. The CDR3 spells CASTEFGLAGGDTQYF. CDR3 in DNA: TGTGCCAGCACCGAATTTGGACTAGCGGGGGGAGATACGCAGTATTTT.

The chain carries TRBV27 and TRBJ2-1; D is unresolved. CDR1 MNHEY and CDR2 SMNVEV come from the germline V gene (reference sequence). This CDR3 is 14 amino acids long. V was clipped by 3 bases and J by 9 bases, with 15 bases between them. In DNA, the CDR3 is TGTGCCAGCAGTTTGGTGCTATCGTCAAGTGAGCAGTTCTTC. It codes for CASSLVLSSSEQFF.

The chain's CDR3 is CASFPEGRKNYGYTF. CDR3 sequence (DNA): TGTGCCAGCTTCCCGGAGGGGAGGAAAAACTATGGCTACACCTTC. This rearrangement joins TRBV6-5 to TRBJ1-2, with a tentative D call TRBD1 (5 bases). This CDR3 contains 15 residues. CDR1 and CDR2 (germline): MNHEY, SVGAGI. Trimming pared 8 bases from V and 2 bases from J, leaving 18 bases between.

CDR3 coding DNA: TGTGCCAGCAGTTACTCAGGTGGCCAGTACTTC. This sequence encodes CASSYSGGQYF. The chain uses TRBV6-2 or TRBV6-3 and TRBJ2-5; D unresolved. The CDR3 contains 11 residues. Trimming removed 0 bases at V and 10 bases at J, with 6 bases between. Germline CDR1 and CDR2: MNHEY and SVGEGT.

V usage is TRBV4-1 and J usage is TRBJ2-5; D is unclear. Germline V gene lookup returns CDR1 MGHRA and CDR2 YSYEKL. V lost 0 bases and J 3 bases, leaving 11 bases between the germline ends. This CDR3 spans 15 amino acids. CDR3: CASSQEVVRKETQYF. CDR3 nucleotide sequence: TGCGCCAGCAGCCAAGAGGTAGTTAGAAAAGAGACCCAGTACTTC.

Note on this clonotype: A read error may produce the germline difference seen at one junction end. The chain has TRBV27 and TRBJ1-2, with D possibly TRBD1 on 5 matching bases. The length of the CDR3 is 15 residues. CDR1 is MNHEY and CDR2 is SMNVEV in the germline V gene (reference sequence). The CDR3 DNA sequence: TGTGCCAGCAGTAACAGACAGATAAATAACTATAGCTACACCTTC. It codes for CASSNRQINNYSYTF.

The chain combines TRBV15 with TRBJ2-7; no definite D call. The germline V and J ends were trimmed by 2 bases and 0 bases, with 14 bases remaining between them. The CDR3 sequence is 16 residues long. In germline, CDR1 is LNHNV, CDR2 YYDKDF (reference sequence). CDR3 in amino acids: CATSRHNSISSYEQYF. CDR3 coding DNA: TGTGCCACCAGCAGACACAACTCCATCTCCTCCTACGAGCAGTACTTC.

V is TRBV7-9 and J is TRBJ1-2; 7 bases are shared with TRBD1. Germline lookup yields CDR1 SEHNR and CDR2 FQNEAQ (reference sequence). Trimming cost V 4 bases and J 5 bases; bases outside gene matches: 16. The CDR3 totals 17 residues. The CDR3 DNA sequence: TGTGCCAGCAGCTCCAGGGCTGACAGGGCAAGAGGGTATGGCTACACCTTC. It specifies CASSSRADRARGYGYTF.